Below are 20 T cell receptor beta chains sequenced from a single sample in a study of shared clonotypes between healthy human individuals. Assay: immunoSEQ multiplex PCR; the TCRdb copy retains only in-frame clones and omits some. The profile shows 2 million to 2.5 million clones, approximately 96% of them singletons. The sequenced material came from naive CD4+ T cells sorted from blood. As to subset: CD45RA+ positively selected. These receptor sequences come from a man between 18 and 29 years old in good health.

The chain uses TRBV14 and TRBJ1-6; TRBD1 is a possible D gene (5 bases). From germline, CDR1 is SGHDN and CDR2 FVKESK. The CDR3 has 13 amino acids. V shed 5 bases and J shed 9 bases, with 11 bases lying between them. This chain's CDR3 is CASSEQGGSPLHF. The CDR3 bases are TGTGCCAGCAGCGAGCAGGGAGGTTCACCCCTCCACTTT.

This chain uses TRBV7-8 with TRBJ1-5; D uncertain. This CDR3 spans 13 amino acids. CDR1 is SGHVS, CDR2 FQNEAQ, per germline. Trimming took 5 bases from V and 5 from J, leaving 10 bases between them. The CDR3 region has the DNA TGTGCCAGCAGCGAACTTCGTGATCAGCCCCAGCATTTT. As protein: CASSELRDQPQHF.

The V gene is TRBV10-3, the J gene TRBJ2-7, with D unresolved. The V and J ends lost 3 bases and 2 bases respectively, with 11 bases between them. Per the germline V gene, CDR1 is ENHRY and CDR2 is SYGVKD. This CDR3 is built from 14 residues. Here the CDR3 reads CAISDLRVPYEQYF. The CDR3 region has the DNA TGTGCCATCAGTGACCTCCGGGTACCCTACGAGCAGTACTTC.

Only one count was recorded for this clone. J is TRBJ2-7 and V is TRBV18; TRBD1 agrees at 9 bases. Germline CDR1 KGHSH, CDR2 LQKENI. J gave up 5 bases and V 4 bases, and 9 bases lay outside the gene matches. The CDR3 is 15 amino acids. CDR3 sequence (DNA): TGTGCCAGCTCACAGATCGGGACAGGGACCGACGAGCAGTACTTC. Translating gives CASSQIGTGTDEQYF.

The chain employs TRBV7-9 and TRBJ1-4; 10 nucleotides match TRBD1. The CDR3 totals 16 residues. CDR1 SEHNR and CDR2 FQNEAQ come from the germline V gene (reference sequence). The junction had 11 bases not matched to a gene; V was cut back by 5 bases and J by 8 bases. CDR3 region: CASSTRTTGGREKLFF. In nucleotides, the CDR3 is TGTGCCAGCAGCACCAGGACGACAGGGGGCCGGGAAAAACTGTTTTTT.

The V and J genes are TRBV6-5 and TRBJ1-3; D not resolved. CDR1 and CDR2 from the germline V gene are MNHEY and SVGAGI. The CDR3 has 15 amino acids. Trimming removed 8 bases at V and 0 bases at J, with 14 bases between. CDR3 loop: CASFGGWDSGNTIYF. CDR3 bases: TGTGCCAGCTTTGGTGGTTGGGACTCTGGAAACACCATATATTTT.

Points on this clone: The same CDR3 arises from other DNA sequences in this sample as well. The chain recombines TRBV28 with TRBJ2-5; possibly TRBD1 or TRBD2 for D (5 bases each). Germline lookup yields CDR1 MDHEN and CDR2 SYDVKM. This CDR3 is built from 13 residues. V lost 5 bases, J lost 4 bases, and 11 bases lay in between. The CDR3 loop reads CASSPGTRETQYF. For the CDR3, the DNA is TGTGCCAGCAGTCCAGGGACCCGAGAGACCCAGTACTTC.

The chain recombines TRBV2 with TRBJ2-5; D might be TRBD2 (6 bases). This CDR3 region has 13 residues. Germline V gene lookup returns CDR1 SNHLY and CDR2 FYNNEI. Trimming took off 7 bases at V and 5 bases at J, with 14 bases between the two ends. DNA of the CDR3: TGTGCCAGCAACGGGGGACGCGGGGAGACCCAGTACTTC. Protein product: CASNGGRGETQYF.

The rearrangement joins TRBV6-5 to TRBJ1-6; D may be TRBD1 (5 bases). Germline V gives CDR1 MNHEY, CDR2 SVGAGI. V was shortened by 0 bases and J by 9 bases, with 9 bases between the two germline ends. The CDR3 is 14 amino acids. CDR3 region: CASSYSGEASPLHF. The DNA of the CDR3 is TGTGCCAGCAGTTACTCGGGGGAGGCTTCACCCCTCCACTTT.

The rearrangement uses TRBV19 and TRBJ2-3, with 7 bases identical to TRBD1. The CDR3 extends over 14 amino acids. Trimming took 6 bases from V and 4 from J; bases not matched to a gene: 7. Germline V gene data show CDR1 as LNHDA and CDR2 as SQIVND (reference sequence). The CDR3 DNA reads as TGTGCCAGTAGCAAGACAGGGTCGTCAGATACGCAGTATTTT. Encoded protein: CASSKTGSSDTQYF.

This chain links TRBV11-2 with TRBJ2-7, with D possibly matching TRBD2 (6 bases). The CDR3 length is 11 residues. CDR1 and CDR2 from the germline V gene are SGHAT and FQNNGV. V lost 6 bases and J lost 5, with 8 bases in between. The CDR3 DNA sequence: TGTGCCAGCAGAATAGCGGACGAGCAGTACTTC. This codes for CASRIADEQYF.

The chain carries TRBV6-1 and TRBJ1-2, with TRBD1 matching 9 bases. The CDR3 has 16 amino acids. With V trimmed by 1 base and J by 9 bases, 12 bases remained unmatched. Germline V gene data show CDR1 as MNHNS and CDR2 as SASEGT. The CDR3 reads CASSEGTIPGQGRYTF. The CDR3, as DNA: TGTGCCAGCAGTGAAGGCACTATCCCGGGACAGGGCCGCTACACCTTC.

This chain joins TRBV10-3 and TRBJ2-2; D ambiguous. The germline V gene has CDR1 ENHRY and CDR2 SYGVKD. The CDR3 length is 13 residues. Trimming took off 0 bases at V and 8 bases at J, with 7 bases between the two ends. CDR3 sequence: CAISESDPGELFF. CDR3 DNA sequence: TGTGCCATCAGTGAGTCAGACCCAGGGGAGCTGTTTTTT.

The V and J genes are TRBV28 and TRBJ2-7; no firm D call. There are 11 residues in the CDR3. Germline-derived CDR1 and CDR2 are MDHEN and SYDVKM. V gave up 8 bases and J gave up 7 bases, with 12 bases separating them. The CDR3 reads CASGRLREQYF. For the CDR3, the DNA is TGTGCCAGCGGGCGGCTGAGAGAGCAGTACTTC.

The chain couples TRBV5-1 to TRBJ2-1, with D possibly matching TRBD2 (5 bases). Germline CDR1 is SGHRS and CDR2 is YFSETQ. This CDR3 contains 13 residues. V was pared by 8 bases and J by 0 bases, with 9 bases between. CDR3: CASRAVSYNEQFF. The DNA for the CDR3 is TGCGCCAGTCGAGCGGTCTCCTACAATGAGCAGTTCTTC.

The CDR3 DNA sequence: TGTGCCAGCAGCTATCTGACAGGGGGAAGTTTCCGGCAGTACTTC. It yields the protein CASSYLTGGSFRQYF. The rearrangement links TRBV7-9 to TRBJ2-7; 9 positions match TRBD1. Germline CDR1 reads SEHNR; CDR2 reads FQNEAQ (reference sequence). This CDR3 comprises 15 residues. V lost 4 bases to trimming and J lost 9 bases; unmatched junction nucleotides: 13.

In this sample, this clone turned up once. The chain uses TRBV21-1 and TRBJ2-7. TRBV21-1 is classified as a pseudogene. CDR3 size: 14 residues. The CDR3 reads CASSKVEGSYEQYF. The CDR3 DNA follows: TGTGCCAGCAGCAAAGTCGAGGGGAGCTACGAGCAGTACTTC.

The gene calls are TRBV5-4 and TRBJ1-1, with D tentatively TRBD1 (5 bases). Trimming pared 4 bases from V and 0 bases from J, leaving 19 bases between. Germline V gives CDR1 SGHNT, CDR2 YYREEE (reference sequence). This CDR3 is 17 amino acids long. The CDR3 nucleotides read TGTGCCAGCAGCCCCCGAGGGGTGGGATACATGAACACTGAAGCTTTCTTT. Encoded protein: CASSPRGVGYMNTEAFF.

The chain is built from TRBV12-5 and TRBJ2-2; 7 bases map to TRBD1. Per germline, CDR1 LGHNT and CDR2 FRNRAP. The CDR3 covers 17 residues. V lost 4 bases, J lost 0 bases, and 8 bases stayed unmatched. CDR3 bases: TGTGCTAGTGGTTCCCCCCCGGGACAGACGAACACCGGGGAGCTGTTTTTT. Its translation is CASGSPPGQTNTGELFF.

The rearrangement uses TRBV5-1 and TRBJ1-1; unclear D gene. Germline lookup yields CDR1 SGHRS and CDR2 YFSETQ. The CDR3 loop spans 15 amino acids. V was pared by 0 bases and J by 5 bases, with 14 bases between. CDR3 residues: CASSLAGLGRTEAFF. The CDR3, as DNA: TGCGCCAGCAGCTTGGCCGGGTTGGGGAGGACTGAAGCTTTCTTT.